This T cell receptor (beta chain) was recorded in a study of cytomegalovirus exposure and HLA in healthy donors. General study points: Excluded were some V segments that proved indistinguishable, including TRBV6-2 and TRBV6-3.

The length of the CDR3 is 17 residues. The ends lost 0 bases at V and 8 bases at J; junction bases unmatched: 6. The germline V gene encodes CDR1 MGHRA and CDR2 YSYEKL. A remark on this clone: Its antigen remains unidentified.

The study ran its PCR with 60 Vbeta and 13 Jbeta primers. The table came from immunoSEQ multiplex PCR; TCRdb's copy has only in-frame clones and leaves some out. In the table there are roughly 110,000 clones, over 70% of which are singletons. The chain carries TRBV4-1 and TRBJ2-4, with 14 bases lining up with TRBD2. Sequenced: PBMCs. This receptor was identified in a man aged 25-40 years in good health and CMV-seronegative. Here the CDR3 DNA reads TGCGCCAGCAGCCAAGAGCCGGGACTAGCGGGGGAGTACATTCAGTACTTC. It codes for CASSQEPGLAGEYIQYF.